These 27 T cell receptor beta chains came from one sample sequenced in a study of human T cells and chemical hapten exposure (TCRdb year 2021). Libraries were made using RACE. Sequencing took place on a NextSeq 500. TCRdb redid the processing of the public reads, applying fastp at Q25 and MiXCR, and retained in-frame beta chains. Every distinct CDR3 protein forms one entry, paired with its most common genes and DNA. This sample is represented by 35,000 to 45,000 distinct CDR3 sequences; around 9% of them were singletons. The ten largest make up over 14% of the sample. This specimen's time point label, interpreted: patch test 2, 6 weeks after DPC sensitization. The sample's treatment or condition, from its label and the paper: therapeutic diphenylcyclopropenone sensitization with weekly scalp DPC. Sequencing used whole blood, obtained in connection with sensitization to the hapten diphenylcyclopropenone (DPC). The receptor source for this set is a woman in her thirties or forties with alopecia areata. Some clones in this sample may be carry-over from other donors' samples.

The rearrangement links TRBV3-1 to TRBJ2-4; D gene uncertain. The CDR3 extends over 16 amino acids. Trimming took off 0 bases at V and 0 bases at J, with 9 bases between the two ends. Germline V gives CDR1 LGHDT, CDR2 YNNKEL (reference sequence). CDR3 sequence: CASSQDLQLAKNIQYF. The DNA for the CDR3 is TGTGCCAGCAGCCAAGATTTGCAGCTAGCCAAAAACATTCAGTACTTC.

This chain joins TRBV29-1 and TRBJ1-1; 9 nucleotides line up with TRBD1. With 4 bases clipped from V and 4 bases from J, the junction kept 1 base outside the gene matches. There are 12 residues in the CDR3. Germline V CDR1 and CDR2: SQVTM, ANQGSEA. In nucleotides, the CDR3 is TGCAGCGTTGGACAGGGGGGCACTGAAGCTTTCTTT. Translating it yields CSVGQGGTEAFF.

This clonotype was observed many times. The chain combines TRBV5-1 with TRBJ2-5; 8 bases are a match to TRBD1. Trimming took 0 bases from V and 0 from J; bases not matched to a gene: 4. This CDR3 is built from 16 residues. CDR1 is SGHRS and CDR2 is YFSETQ in the germline V gene. The CDR3 sequence is CASSLVQGAYQETQYF. The CDR3 DNA reads TGCGCCAGCAGCTTGGTCCAGGGGGCGTACCAAGAGACCCAGTACTTC.

This clonotype was detected only a few times. The CDR3 DNA sequence: TGTGCCAGCAGTTTGGCGAGGGGGCTTACGAACACCGGGGAGCTGTTTTTT. Protein product: CASSLARGLTNTGELFF. The chain joins TRBV12-3 or TRBV12-4 to TRBJ2-2; 7 bases fit TRBD1. The CDR3 covers 17 residues. The V and J ends lost 3 bases and 0 bases, in that order; junction bases with no gene match: 7.

The table lists this clonotype with many counts. The V gene is TRBV6-1, the J gene TRBJ2-7, with 11 bases lining up with TRBD1. There are 13 residues in the CDR3. Germline values: CDR1 MNHNS, CDR2 SASEGT. Trimming removed 5 bases from V and 4 bases from J; junction bases left unmatched: 1. The CDR3 bases are TGTGCCAGCAGTAGGGACAGGGGGTACGAGCAGTACTTC. As protein: CASSRDRGYEQYF.

This clonotype was recorded many times. The chain combines TRBV5-1 with TRBJ2-7; TRBD1 might be the D (6 bases). Germline V gene sequence: CDR1 SGHRS, CDR2 YFSETQ. Trimming took 0 bases from V and 2 from J, leaving 21 bases between them. This CDR3 is built from 18 residues. CDR3 sequence: CASSLERPTGSVPYEQYF. DNA of the CDR3: TGCGCCAGCAGCTTGGAACGTCCCACAGGGAGCGTCCCCTACGAGCAGTACTTC.

This clonotype was recorded a few times. The DNA of the CDR3 is TGCGCCAGCAGCTTGGGACTCCGGCGCACTGAAGCTTTCTTT. This translates into CASSLGLRRTEAFF. The chain employs TRBV5-1 and TRBJ1-1; no reliable D call. The CDR3 runs 14 residues. CDR1 is SGHRS, CDR2 YFSETQ, per germline. With 0 bases removed from V and 4 bases from J, the gap between germline ends came to 10 bases.

This chain links TRBV20-1 with TRBJ2-7; D is unresolved. Looked up from germline, CDR1 is DFQATT and CDR2 is SNEGSKA (reference sequence). V was pared by 1 base and J by 5 bases, with 6 bases between. The CDR3 sequence is 11 residues long. The CDR3 reads CSARGTHEQYF. The CDR3 DNA sequence: TGCAGTGCTAGAGGCACCCACGAGCAGTACTTC.

The chain couples TRBV29-1 to TRBJ1-5, with D uncertain. The V and J ends lost 7 bases and 2 bases respectively, with 12 bases between them. The CDR3 is 13 residues long. CDR1 and CDR2 (germline): SQVTM, ANQGSEA. This CDR3 is CSASSSGNQPQHF. The CDR3 nucleotides are TGCAGCGCCTCGAGCAGCGGCAATCAGCCCCAGCATTTT. Supplemented by reference TRBV29-1 and TRBJ1-5, the full variable domain reads SAVISQKPSRDICQRGTSLTIQCQVDSQVTMMFWYRQQPGQSLTLIATANQGSEATYESGFVIDKFPISRPNLTFSTLTVSNMSPEDSSIYLCSASSSGNQPQHFGDGTRLSIL.

This clonotype was found many times. The V gene is TRBV13, the J gene TRBJ2-5, with D maybe TRBD1 (6 bases). Per germline, CDR1 PRHDT and CDR2 FYEKMQ (reference sequence). Trimming took off 8 bases at V and 5 bases at J, with 12 bases between the two ends. The CDR3 runs to 12 residues. CDR3 region: CASGAGVETQYF. The CDR3 coding sequence is TGTGCCAGCGGTGCAGGGGTGGAGACCCAGTACTTC.

This clonotype was counted ten times or more. The V and J genes are TRBV3-1 and TRBJ1-1; 10 nucleotides agree with TRBD1. The CDR3 contains 14 residues. CDR1 and CDR2 (germline): LGHDT, YNNKEL (reference sequence). Germline trimming cut 1 base from V and 8 bases from J; bases unmatched to any gene: 4. CDR3 in amino acids: CASSQGTGGAEAFF. Here the CDR3 DNA reads TGTGCCAGCAGCCAAGGGACAGGGGGAGCCGAAGCTTTCTTT.

This clonotype was recorded at least ten times. The chain couples TRBV6-6 to TRBJ2-2, with D maybe TRBD2 (5 bases). Trimming removed 2 bases from V and 0 bases from J, with 10 bases in between. The CDR3 consists of 16 residues. Germline CDR1 MNHNY, CDR2 SVGAGI (reference sequence). The CDR3 loop reads CASSYPTGSNTGELFF. CDR3 coding DNA: TGTGCCAGCAGTTACCCGACGGGGTCGAACACCGGGGAGCTGTTTTTT.

This clonotype occurred a few times. The chain carries TRBV6-2 or TRBV6-3 and TRBJ2-1; D ambiguous. There are 14 residues in the CDR3. CDR1 and CDR2 from the germline V gene are MNHEY and SVGEGT. Deletions cut 7 bases from V and 3 bases from J, with 13 bases between. The CDR3 loop reads CASNMDGNYNEQFF. The CDR3 DNA sequence: TGTGCCAGCAACATGGACGGAAACTACAATGAGCAGTTCTTC.

This clonotype has a count of ten or more. V gene TRBV2 combines with J gene TRBJ1-3, with no clear D. The V end was cut by 4 bases, the J end by 6 bases, with 16 bases between. The CDR3 sequence is 15 residues long. Germline-derived CDR1 and CDR2 are SNHLY and FYNNEI. CDR3: CASSAVGSLKNTIYF. In nucleotides, the CDR3 is TGTGCCAGCAGTGCAGTCGGCAGCCTGAAAAACACCATATATTTT.

This clonotype was found many times. The V and J genes are TRBV11-2 and TRBJ2-2, with D hard to call. CDR1 and CDR2 from the germline V gene are SGHAT and FQNNGV. Trimming shortened V by 2 bases and J by 7 bases, and 8 bases separated the two germline ends. CDR3 length equals 13 residues. CDR3 residues: CASSLTSFGELFF. The CDR3 DNA follows: TGTGCCAGCAGCTTAACCTCTTTCGGGGAGCTGTTTTTT. The whole variable domain, filled in from reference TRBV11-2 and TRBJ2-2, reads EAGVAQSPRYKIIEKRQSVAFWCNPISGHATLYWYQQILGQGPKLLIQFQNNGVVDDSQLPKDRFSAERLKGVDSTLKIQPAKLEDSAVYLCASSLTSFGELFFGEGSRLTVL.

In its sample, this clonotype was seen many times. The chain carries TRBV7-6 and TRBJ2-3, with 10 bases identical to TRBD2. CDR3 length equals 15 residues. The V gene end was trimmed by 3 bases and the J gene end by 4 bases; junction bases not matched to a gene: 4. Germline CDR1 is SGHVS and CDR2 is FNYEAQ. In nucleotides, the CDR3 is TGTGCCAGCAGCTTGAGCGGGGGGGCGGCAGATACGCAGTATTTT. Protein: CASSLSGGAADTQYF. Variable domain in full (rest from reference TRBV7-6 and TRBJ2-3): GAGVSQSPRYKVTKRGQDVALRCDPISGHVSLYWYRQALGQGPEFLTYFNYEAQQDKSGLPNDRFSAERPEGSISTLTIQRTEQRDSAMYRCASSLSGGAADTQYFGPGTRLTVL.

This clonotype was seen at least ten times. The rearrangement links TRBV20-1 to TRBJ2-3; D uncertain. Germline V gene data show CDR1 as DFQATT and CDR2 as SNEGSKA (reference sequence). V was pared by 2 bases and J by 0 bases, with 6 bases between. The CDR3 extends over 13 amino acids. The CDR3: CSARQASTDTQYF. CDR3 nucleotides: TGCAGTGCTAGACAGGCTAGCACAGATACGCAGTATTTT.

This clonotype has only a few counts. The rearrangement links TRBV4-1 to TRBJ2-1, with 10 bases identical to TRBD2. V gave up 4 bases and J gave up 0 bases; unmatched junction bases: 9. CDR1 MGHRA and CDR2 YSYEKL come from the germline V gene. CDR3 length: 18 amino acids. CDR3 sequence: CASSPSSGGLHSYNEQFF. The CDR3 DNA reads TGCGCCAGCAGCCCCTCTAGCGGGGGCCTACACTCCTACAATGAGCAGTTCTTC.

This clonotype was detected many times. The V and J genes are TRBV2 and TRBJ1-1, with D possibly matching TRBD1 (5 bases). The V end was cut by 7 bases, the J end by 4 bases, with 16 bases between. This CDR3 contains 14 residues. Germline V gives CDR1 SNHLY, CDR2 FYNNEI. CDR3 DNA: TGTGCCAGCAATCACTTGGGGGACGGCACTGAAGCTTTCTTT. This translates into CASNHLGDGTEAFF.

This clonotype occurred many times. The chain links TRBV5-4 to TRBJ2-3; 7 nucleotides agree with TRBD1. V trimming: 0 bases; J trimming: 4 bases; junction bases outside the gene matches: 2. The germline gives CDR1 SGHNT, CDR2 YYREEE (reference sequence). CDR3 size: 14 residues. This chain's CDR3 is CASSLGQGADTQYF. The CDR3 DNA reads as TGTGCCAGCAGCTTGGGTCAGGGGGCAGATACGCAGTATTTT.

The rearrangement joins TRBV6-2 or TRBV6-3 to TRBJ2-1; no reliable D call. The ends were cut back, 6 bases at V and 6 bases at J, with 12 bases in the middle. CDR3 size: 13 residues. Germline V gene lookup returns CDR1 MNHEY and CDR2 SVGEGT. The CDR3 sequence: CASRESSGNEQFF. In nucleotides, the CDR3 is TGTGCCAGCAGGGAGAGCAGTGGCAATGAGCAGTTCTTC.

The chain employs TRBV5-5 and TRBJ2-5, with D maybe TRBD1 (6 bases). CDR1 is SGHKS, CDR2 YYEKEE, per germline (reference sequence). The CDR3 contains 15 residues. V gave up 2 bases and J gave up 2 bases, with 13 bases separating them. The CDR3 region has the DNA TGTGCCAGCAGCTTAGGGGACACCGCACAAGAGACCCAGTACTTC. Its translation is CASSLGDTAQETQYF.

Ten or more counts support this clonotype. The chain combines TRBV15 with TRBJ2-6; no firm D call. The CDR3 is 18 amino acids. The V gene's germline CDR1 is LNHNV and CDR2 YYDKDF (reference sequence). Trimming took 0 bases from V and 0 from J, leaving 12 bases between them. The CDR3 nucleotides are TGTGCCACCAGCAGAGAAGGCAGTGCCCTCTCTGGGGCCAACGTCCTGACTTTC. Translated: CATSREGSALSGANVLTF.

Worth noting for this clonotype: This may arise from a read error, as a much more abundant clone is one base away. The chain has TRBV4-1 and TRBJ2-7, with D possibly TRBD1 on 5 matching bases. The CDR3 contains 14 residues. V lost 3 bases to trimming and J lost 5 bases, with 14 bases between them. In germline, CDR1 is MGHRA, CDR2 YSYEKL. The CDR3 here is CASSHEPGPHEQYF. DNA of the CDR3: TGCGCCAGCAGCCACGAGCCAGGGCCCCACGAGCAGTACTTC.

The rearrangement links TRBV29-1 to TRBJ1-2; D might be TRBD1 (6 bases). CDR1 is SQVTM and CDR2 is ANQGSEA in the germline V gene. The CDR3 totals 12 residues. V gave up 4 bases and J gave up 6 bases, with 12 bases separating them. The CDR3 is CSVVSGVDGYTF. CDR3 nucleotide sequence: TGCAGCGTTGTATCAGGGGTCGATGGCTACACCTTC.

In this sample, this clonotype turned up a few times. The chain is built from TRBV9 and TRBJ1-1; perhaps TRBD1 as D (5 bases). V lost 0 bases to trimming and J lost 4 bases, with 7 bases between them. CDR1 is SGDLS and CDR2 is YYNGEE in the germline V gene. This CDR3 region has 13 residues. CDR3 residues: CASSVGGSTEAFF. As DNA, the CDR3 is TGTGCCAGCAGCGTAGGGGGGTCCACTGAAGCTTTCTTT.

CDR3 bases: TGCGCCAGCAGCTCTGGGAACAATGAAAAACTGTTTTTT. Amino acids: CASSSGNNEKLFF. V gene TRBV5-1 combines with J gene TRBJ1-4; D call uncertain. Between the trimmed V and J ends, which lost 3 bases and 5 bases, there was a span of 8 bases. Germline V gives CDR1 SGHRS, CDR2 YFSETQ. The CDR3 has 13 residues.